One sample yielded the 27 T cell receptor beta chains listed below, sequenced in a study. TCRdb reprocessed the 5' RACE reads with MiXCR, giving one entry per CDR3 protein. The table lists approximately 37,000 distinct CDR3 sequences, approximately 20% of them singletons. Sequenced sample: naive CD4+ T cells sorted from a lymph node. Subset given: naive CD4+ T cells, CD4+CD45RA+CD25-. The receptors come from a female donor with breast cancer.

The V and J genes are TRBV29-1 and TRBJ2-1; D not certain. Deletions cut 8 bases from V and 0 bases from J, with 14 bases between. This CDR3 region has 14 residues. Germline V gene sequence: CDR1 SQVTM, CDR2 ANQGSEA. The DNA for the CDR3 is TGCAGCCCCTTCCCACTGTGCTCCTACAATGAGCAGTTCTTC. Translated, it gives CSPFPLCSYNEQFF.

This clonotype occurred many times. The gene calls are TRBV7-3 and TRBJ1-1; no firm D call. The V and J ends lost 6 bases and 3 bases respectively, with 11 bases between them. Germline values: CDR1 SGHTA, CDR2 FQGTGA. The CDR3 is made up of 13 amino acids. This CDR3 is CASRLRLDTEAFF. The CDR3 coding sequence is TGTGCCAGCAGGTTACGCTTAGACACTGAAGCTTTCTTT.

This clonotype has a count of ten or more. V usage is TRBV24-1 and J usage is TRBJ1-1; perhaps TRBD1 as D (5 bases). The CDR3 has 14 amino acids. Trimming shortened V by 5 bases and J by 11 bases, and 20 bases separated the two germline ends. Germline V gene lookup returns CDR1 KGHDR and CDR2 SFDVKD. The DNA of the CDR3 is TGTGCCACCAGTGCACCGGGACTCCCCCAGAGGGCTTTCTTT. Amino acid sequence: CATSAPGLPQRAFF.

On this clonotype itself: One end of the junction does not line up with germline, which may come from a read error. This rearrangement joins TRBV24-1 to TRBJ2-7, with D hard to call. Germline-derived CDR1 and CDR2 are KGHDR and SFDVKD. The CDR3 sequence is 11 residues long. CDR3: CATSEGLEQSF. The CDR3 DNA reads as TGTGCCACCAGTGAGGGCCTCGAGCAGTCCTTC.

Many counts were recorded for this clonotype. DNA for the CDR3: TGTGCCAGCAGCCGGGACGGAAATGAAAAACTGTTTTTT. This translates into CASSRDGNEKLFF. The V call is TRBV7-2, the J call TRBJ1-4; tentatively, D is TRBD1 (5 bases). V was cut by 5 bases and J by 5 bases, with 9 bases left in between. The CDR3 consists of 13 residues. Germline CDR1 reads SGHTA; CDR2 reads FQGNSA. Looking up the rest from reference TRBV7-2 and TRBJ1-4 gives the full variable domain: GAGVSQSPSNKVTEKGKDVELRCDPISGHTALYWYRQSLGQGLEFLIYFQGNSAPDKSGLPSDRFSAERTGGSVSTLTIQRTQQEDSAVYLCASSRDGNEKLFFGSGTQLSVL.

Note on this clonotype: The junction departs from the called germline gene at one end, perhaps through a read error. This sequence joins TRBV12-3 or TRBV12-4 and TRBJ2-2, with D perhaps assigned TRBD1 or TRBD2 (5 bases each). This CDR3 is 15 amino acids long. The CDR3 loop reads CTSGDRGQYTGELFF. CDR3 nucleotides: TGTACCAGCGGCGACCGGGGCCAATACACCGGGGAGCTGTTTTTT.

This clonotype was seen many times. V is TRBV29-1 and J is TRBJ1-2; D gene ambiguous. CDR1 is SQVTM, CDR2 ANQGSEA, per germline. The CDR3 is 12 residues long. V lost 7 bases, J lost 4 bases, and 13 bases lay in between. CDR3 DNA sequence: TGCAGCGCCCTGCGGGAGAGCTATGGCTACACCTTC. Encoded protein: CSALRESYGYTF.

There are many counts of this clonotype. This chain uses TRBV6-1 with TRBJ2-3; a weak D match, TRBD2 (6 bases). The V and J ends lost 5 bases and 2 bases respectively, with 14 bases between them. Germline CDR1 MNHNS, CDR2 SASEGT. The CDR3 contains 15 residues. The CDR3 DNA sequence: TGTGCCAGCAGTCCCCGGGACTTTAACACAGATACGCAGTATTTT. Translated: CASSPRDFNTDTQYF.

The rearrangement links TRBV30 to TRBJ2-2; 10 positions match TRBD2. There are 16 residues in the CDR3. The V gene end was trimmed by 2 bases and the J gene end by 5 bases; junction bases not matched to a gene: 8. Germline CDR1 and CDR2: GTSNPN and SVGIG (reference sequence). CDR3 sequence: CAWSYLAGVGTGELFF. Here the CDR3 DNA reads TGTGCCTGGAGTTATCTAGCGGGAGTGGGTACCGGGGAGCTGTTTTTT.

The genes are TRBV5-1 and TRBJ2-3; TRBD1 is a possible D gene (6 bases). Germline V gene data show CDR1 as SGHRS and CDR2 as YFSETQ. Deletions cut 6 bases from V and 0 bases from J, with 20 bases between. This CDR3 region has 17 residues. The CDR3 region has the DNA TGCGCCAGCATGGTCGTTCCGGGACATCTTAGCACAGATACGCAGTATTTT. This translates into CASMVVPGHLSTDTQYF.

This clonotype came up many times. The chain couples TRBV20-1 to TRBJ2-7, with 10 bases lining up with TRBD1. With V trimmed by 5 bases and J by 6 bases, 10 bases remained unmatched. There are 14 residues in the CDR3. Germline CDR1 and CDR2: DFQATT and SNEGSKA (reference sequence). The CDR3 coding sequence is TGCAGTGCTTCCAAGGGACAGGGGCTCGGCGAGCAGTACTTC. This gives the protein CSASKGQGLGEQYF.

This clonotype was detected many times. This chain uses TRBV6-5 with TRBJ1-1; D gene ambiguous. Trimming removed 0 bases at V and 0 bases at J, with 8 bases between. The CDR3 contains 15 residues. Germline V gene data show CDR1 as MNHEY and CDR2 as SVGAGI. CDR3 bases: TGTGCCAGCAGTTACTCAGGATCAGTGAACACTGAAGCTTTCTTT. Translation: CASSYSGSVNTEAFF.

The V and J genes are TRBV28 and TRBJ1-3, with D possibly being TRBD1 (5 bases). The CDR3 runs to 17 residues. Trimming shortened V by 5 bases and J by 2 bases, and 19 bases separated the two germline ends. Germline loops: CDR1 MDHEN, CDR2 SYDVKM. CDR3 DNA: TGTGCCAGCAGTGGCTCAAAAAGGGGAATTACTGGAAACACCATATATTTT. Encoded protein: CASSGSKRGITGNTIYF.

The DNA for the CDR3 is TGTGCCAGCAGCTTACTGGACGGAACCGGCACCGAAGCTTTCTTT. This translates into CASSLLDGTGTEAFF. The rearrangement joins TRBV7-2 to TRBJ1-1; D ambiguous. The CDR3 runs 15 residues. V lost 2 bases and J lost 8, with 18 bases in between. Germline V lookup: CDR1 SGHTA, CDR2 FQGNSA.

The J gene is TRBJ2-5, the V gene TRBV7-2; 10 nucleotides align to TRBD2. J lost 1 base, V lost 2 bases, and 1 base had no gene match. There are 15 residues in the CDR3. Germline V lookup: CDR1 SGHTA, CDR2 FQGNSA. The CDR3: CASSLSGGAQETQYF. The CDR3 region has the DNA TGTGCCAGCAGCTTAAGCGGGGGGGCCCAAGAGACCCAGTACTTC.

A word on this clonotype: One junction end does not reproduce the germline sequence, and a read error may be involved. DNA for the CDR3: TGTGCCGGCAGCTCGAGGACAGGGACCACAGATACGCAGTATTTT. Amino acids: CAGSSRTGTTDTQYF. The V gene is TRBV7-2, the J gene TRBJ2-3; 8 bases align to TRBD1. This CDR3 comprises 15 residues. CDR1 and CDR2 (germline): SGHTA, FQGNSA. Drawing the rest from reference TRBV7-2 and TRBJ2-3, the complete variable domain is GAGVSQSPSNKVTEKGKDVELRCDPISGHTALYWYRQSLGQGLEFLIYFQGNSAPDKSGLPSDRFSAERTGGSVSTLTIQRTQQEDSAVYLCAGSSRTGTTDTQYFGPGTRLTVL.

This rearrangement joins TRBV7-8 to TRBJ2-3, with TRBD2 matching 7 bases. This CDR3 spans 16 amino acids. The germline V gene encodes CDR1 SGHVS and CDR2 FQNEAQ. Germline trimming cut 1 base from V and 5 bases from J; bases unmatched to any gene: 9. The CDR3 loop reads CASSLDRGGGIDTQYF. DNA of the CDR3: TGTGCCAGCAGCTTAGATCGCGGGGGAGGGATAGATACGCAGTATTTT.

This clonotype was seen a handful of times. The V and J genes are TRBV7-2 and TRBJ1-1; 7 bases are a match to TRBD1. Germline loops: CDR1 SGHTA, CDR2 FQGNSA. V lost 5 bases, J lost 10 bases, and 10 bases stayed unmatched. The CDR3 covers 13 residues. CDR3 sequence reads: CASSPQGGLPAFF. CDR3 nucleotides: TGTGCCAGCAGCCCCCAGGGGGGGCTCCCAGCTTTCTTT. The variable domain in full, completed from reference TRBV7-2 and TRBJ1-1, reads GAGVSQSPSNKVTEKGKDVELRCDPISGHTALYWYRQSLGQGLEFLIYFQGNSAPDKSGLPSDRFSAERTGGSVSTLTIQRTQQEDSAVYLCASSPQGGLPAFFGQGTRLTVV.

This rearrangement joins TRBV5-1 to TRBJ2-1; D is unresolved. The CDR3 extends over 15 amino acids. Germline assignment: CDR1 SGHRS and CDR2 YFSETQ. V was clipped by 0 bases and J by 9 bases, with 16 bases between them. CDR3 amino acids: CASSLAQAINIEQFF. The CDR3 region has the DNA TGCGCCAGCAGCTTGGCGCAGGCCATTAATATTGAGCAGTTCTTC.

V usage is TRBV6-5 and J usage is TRBJ2-3; D perhaps matches TRBD1 (6 bases). This CDR3 is built from 17 residues. Germline CDR1 MNHEY, CDR2 SVGAGI. The ends were cut back, 5 bases at V and 0 bases at J, with 18 bases in the middle. CDR3 sequence (DNA): TGTGCCAGCAGTAGGGGGATTCGACACGATAGCACAGATACGCAGTATTTT. This codes for CASSRGIRHDSTDTQYF.

A remark on this clonotype: Germline and junction disagree at one end, which may indicate a read error. The chain couples TRBV7-9 to TRBJ1-1, with D tentatively TRBD1 (6 bases). This CDR3 is 13 amino acids long. CDR1 and CDR2 (germline): SEHNR, FQNEAQ (reference sequence). The CDR3 coding sequence is TGTGACAGCAGCGTCACAGGGAACCCTGAAGCTTTCTTT. Translating it yields CDSSVTGNPEAFF.

The V gene is TRBV11-3, the J gene TRBJ1-2; 8 bases line up with TRBD1. The V and J ends lost 5 bases and 8 bases, in that order; junction bases with no gene match: 7. CDR1 SGHNT and CDR2 YENEEA come from the germline V gene. CDR3 length: 13 residues. The CDR3 loop is CASSPDRDRGYTF. For the CDR3, the DNA is TGTGCCAGCAGCCCGGACAGGGACCGAGGCTACACCTTC.

This clonotype showed up just a few times. The gene calls are TRBV4-1 and TRBJ1-6; D is perhaps TRBD1 (6 bases). The CDR3 extends over 14 amino acids. V shed 1 base and J shed 6 bases, with 7 bases lying between them. Germline lookup yields CDR1 MGHRA and CDR2 YSYEKL. The CDR3 coding sequence is TGCGCCAGCAGCCAAGGGACAGCTAATTCACCCCTCCACTTT. Protein product: CASSQGTANSPLHF.

In this sample, this clonotype turned up many times. The chain links TRBV20-1 to TRBJ2-7; D may be TRBD2 (11 bases). Germline-derived CDR1 and CDR2 are DFQATT and SNEGSKA (reference sequence). The CDR3 loop spans 15 amino acids. V lost 6 bases to trimming and J lost 4 bases, with 22 bases between them. The CDR3 here is CSAGRLAGQGYEQYF. The CDR3 coding sequence is TGCAGTGCCGGGCGACTAGCGGGACAGGGGTACGAGCAGTACTTC.

In this sample, this clonotype turned up many times. CDR3: CSARDPGGNTGELFF. CDR3 sequence (DNA): TGCAGTGCTAGAGATCCGGGAGGGAACACCGGGGAGCTGTTTTTT. The J gene is TRBJ2-2, the V gene TRBV20-1; 7 bases fit TRBD2. Germline loops: CDR1 DFQATT, CDR2 SNEGSKA (reference sequence). J gave up 1 base and V 0 bases, and 2 bases lay outside the gene matches. This CDR3 is 15 amino acids long.

This clonotype was counted a few times. This chain connects TRBV2 to TRBJ1-4; D ambiguous. Germline V gene lookup returns CDR1 SNHLY and CDR2 FYNNEI. The CDR3 spans 15 residues. V shed 8 bases and J shed 0 bases, with 13 bases lying between them. The CDR3 sequence: CASAARRTTNEKLFF. CDR3 nucleotide sequence: TGTGCCAGCGCGGCCCGCCGAACAACTAATGAAAAACTGTTTTTT.

This chain connects TRBV18 to TRBJ1-1; D unclear. This CDR3 comprises 13 residues. CDR1 and CDR2 (germline): KGHSH, LQKENI. V was trimmed by 8 bases and J by 1 base, leaving 11 bases between them. CDR3 protein: CASLRTPNTEAFF. CDR3 nucleotides: TGTGCCAGCCTAAGGACTCCGAACACTGAAGCTTTCTTT.